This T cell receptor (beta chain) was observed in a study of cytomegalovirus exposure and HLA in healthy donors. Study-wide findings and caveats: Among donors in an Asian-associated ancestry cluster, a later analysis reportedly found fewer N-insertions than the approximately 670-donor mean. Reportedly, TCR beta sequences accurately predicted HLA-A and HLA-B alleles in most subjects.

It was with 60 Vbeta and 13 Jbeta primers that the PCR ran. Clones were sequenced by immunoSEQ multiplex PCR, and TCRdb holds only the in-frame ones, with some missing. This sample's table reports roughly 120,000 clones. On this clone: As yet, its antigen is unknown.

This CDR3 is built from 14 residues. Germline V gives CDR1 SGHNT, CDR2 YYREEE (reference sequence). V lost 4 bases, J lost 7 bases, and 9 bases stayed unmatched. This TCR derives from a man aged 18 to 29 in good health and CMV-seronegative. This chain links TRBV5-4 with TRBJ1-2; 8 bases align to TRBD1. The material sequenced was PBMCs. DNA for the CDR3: TGTGCCAGCAGCCGTGACAGGGGAACCGGTGGCTACACCTTC. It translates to CASSRDRGTGGYTF.